This TCR beta chain appears in the sequencing data of a study of T cell changes during pregnancy in multiple sclerosis. V was trimmed by 0 bases and J by 3 bases, leaving 11 bases between them. CDR1 LNHDA and CDR2 SQIVND come from the germline V gene (reference sequence). The CDR3 is made up of 15 amino acids. Using immunoSEQ multiplex PCR, the repertoire was profiled, and TCRdb retains in-frame clones only, with some absent. Here the sample spans around 100,000 clones, about nine tenths being singletons. The receptor was isolated from a female donor in good health, enrolled as a control in a pregnancy study. The chain links TRBV19 to TRBJ1-2; D unresolved. The specimen was peripheral blood, collected in the second trimester of pregnancy. CDR3 bases: TGTGCCAGTAGTATAGAGAACGGGATATACTATGGCTACACCTTC. Its protein product is CASSIENGIYYGYTF.